These T cell receptor beta chains were read from a single sample in a study of control samples from healthy donors and cancer patients. Only in-frame clones appear in the TCRdb table, and some are missing; sequencing was by immunoSEQ multiplex PCR. Of fewer than 200,000 clones in the sample, around 87% were seen once. Sequences were obtained from blood. All receptors come from a woman between 50 and 59 years old in good health. CDR3s leave out the opening cysteine and the closing phenylalanine or tryptophan. Each record gives: CDR3 protein, V gene, J gene.

cdr3_aa: ASSLISQGKTEAF
v_call: TRBV7-8
j_call: TRBJ1-1

cdr3_aa: ASSPQVAGAQF
v_call: TRBV11-2
j_call: TRBJ2-1

cdr3_aa: ASSLDGDSNTGELF
v_call: TRBV7-7
j_call: TRBJ2-2

cdr3_aa: SATGEGQGNTGELF
v_call: TRBV29-1
j_call: TRBJ2-2

cdr3_aa: ASSWGQTYQETQY
v_call: TRBV5-4
j_call: TRBJ2-5

cdr3_aa: ASSLYPGQGETQY
v_call: TRBV28
j_call: TRBJ2-5

cdr3_aa: ASSVDGGTAQY
v_call: TRBV9
j_call: TRBJ2-7

cdr3_aa: ASSLGQREAPEDTQY
v_call: TRBV11-2
j_call: TRBJ2-3

cdr3_aa: ASSFLGNSNQPQH
v_call: TRBV28
j_call: TRBJ1-5

cdr3_aa: ATSDPGLAGGLSYNEQF
v_call: TRBV24-1
j_call: TRBJ2-1

cdr3_aa: ASSQELRTGVYTEAF
v_call: TRBV4-3
j_call: TRBJ1-1

cdr3_aa: ASSPTGNSPLH
v_call: TRBV6-4
j_call: TRBJ1-6

cdr3_aa: ASSHFGDSYEQY
v_call: TRBV3-1/TRBV3-2
j_call: TRBJ2-7

cdr3_aa: ASSEIVRTSGARKSGNTIY
v_call: TRBV28
j_call: TRBJ1-3

cdr3_aa: ASGLGQNYGYT
v_call: TRBV28
j_call: TRBJ1-2

cdr3_aa: ASNPDKGQSGNTIY
v_call: TRBV7-9
j_call: TRBJ1-3

cdr3_aa: ASTGTTNTGELF
v_call: TRBV27
j_call: TRBJ2-2

cdr3_aa: SPKGGDEQY
v_call: TRBV20-1
j_call: TRBJ2-7

cdr3_aa: ASSPPVGTGSETQY
v_call: TRBV18
j_call: TRBJ2-5

cdr3_aa: ASSFLREQF
v_call: TRBV14
j_call: TRBJ2-1

cdr3_aa: ATSVGGREETQY
v_call: TRBV24-1
j_call: TRBJ2-5

cdr3_aa: ASRLIYEKLF
v_call: TRBV2
j_call: TRBJ1-4

cdr3_aa: ASSPRTGMNTEAF
v_call: TRBV28
j_call: TRBJ1-1

cdr3_aa: ASSKGGGMNTEAF
v_call: TRBV7-2
j_call: TRBJ1-1

cdr3_aa: ASRGTGPPLH
v_call: TRBV6-5
j_call: TRBJ1-6

cdr3_aa: ASSQGGTGRDEQY
v_call: TRBV4-2
j_call: TRBJ2-7

cdr3_aa: ASSPQGPGVLYTQY
v_call: TRBV27
j_call: TRBJ2-3

cdr3_aa: ASSPLRDRENIQY
v_call: TRBV3-1/TRBV3-2
j_call: TRBJ2-4

cdr3_aa: ASSFSGGGRTEAF
v_call: TRBV5-1
j_call: TRBJ1-1

cdr3_aa: ASSSGLAGTDTQY
v_call: TRBV7-3
j_call: TRBJ2-3

cdr3_aa: ASLGGFNQPQH
v_call: TRBV28
j_call: TRBJ1-5

cdr3_aa: ASSSDRGRTGELF
v_call: TRBV7-9
j_call: TRBJ2-2

cdr3_aa: AKGGPRGEKLF
v_call: TRBV24-1
j_call: TRBJ1-4

cdr3_aa: ASTWDTGNQPQH
v_call: TRBV7-9
j_call: TRBJ1-5

cdr3_aa: ATSAIGDYGYT
v_call: TRBV24-1
j_call: TRBJ1-2

cdr3_aa: ASSSNGGGFSYEQY
v_call: TRBV28
j_call: TRBJ2-7

cdr3_aa: ASRGLLPYGTIY
v_call: TRBV28
j_call: TRBJ1-3

cdr3_aa: ASSSGITDTQY
v_call: TRBV7-2
j_call: TRBJ2-3

cdr3_aa: ASSLRGPYNEQF
v_call: TRBV27
j_call: TRBJ2-1

cdr3_aa: ASSNRGLFTGELF
v_call: TRBV5-4
j_call: TRBJ2-2

cdr3_aa: ASRTGPHDNQETQY
v_call: TRBV5-5
j_call: TRBJ2-5

cdr3_aa: ASSQAGTEAF
v_call: TRBV3-1/TRBV3-2
j_call: TRBJ1-1

cdr3_aa: ASSLASGRRDEKLF
v_call: TRBV5-4
j_call: TRBJ1-4

cdr3_aa: ASSRGDPYNSPLH
v_call: TRBV10-2
j_call: TRBJ1-6

cdr3_aa: ASGNDREKLF
v_call: TRBV19
j_call: TRBJ1-4